The sequence of this TCR beta chain was determined in a study of PD-1 blockade in classical Hodgkin lymphoma. Study-level points and caveats: A reduction in baseline TCR diversity was reportedly seen in newly diagnosed patients relative to healthy donors. Only CD4+ TCR diversity, not CD8+, had risen significantly by C4D1.

This CDR3 has 13 amino acids. CDR1 is GTSNPN, CDR2 SVGIG, per germline (reference sequence). J lost 1 base, V lost 7 bases, and 5 bases had no gene match. Following autologous stem cell transplantation, relapse occurred in every patient, and exposure to brentuximab vedotin varied. Responses achieved at best were complete response, partial response or progressive disease. Comment on this clone: What it binds is unknown.

The data were produced by immunoSEQ multiplex PCR, yet TCRdb's version contains in-frame clones alone and is incomplete. The table shows tens of thousands of clones, with about 71% occurring only once. The sequence was obtained from a human donor with classical Hodgkin lymphoma. Here the sequenced sample was peripheral blood mononuclear cells (PBMCs), taken at baseline. The chain combines TRBV30 with TRBJ1-2; 8 positions match TRBD1. The CDR3 DNA reads TGTGCCTTAACAGGGGGGGGTAACTATGGCTACACCTTC. Residues: CALTGGGNYGYTF.